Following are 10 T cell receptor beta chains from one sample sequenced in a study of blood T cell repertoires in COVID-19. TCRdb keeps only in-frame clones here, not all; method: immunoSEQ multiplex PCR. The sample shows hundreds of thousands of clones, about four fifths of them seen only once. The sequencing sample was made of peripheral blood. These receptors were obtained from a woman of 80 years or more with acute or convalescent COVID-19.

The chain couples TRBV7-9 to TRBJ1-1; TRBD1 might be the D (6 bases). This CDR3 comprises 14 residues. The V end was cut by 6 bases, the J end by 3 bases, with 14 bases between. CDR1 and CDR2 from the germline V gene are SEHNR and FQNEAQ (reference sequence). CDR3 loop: CASRFSGADTEAFF. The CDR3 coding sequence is TGTGCCAGCAGGTTCTCAGGGGCCGACACTGAAGCTTTCTTT.

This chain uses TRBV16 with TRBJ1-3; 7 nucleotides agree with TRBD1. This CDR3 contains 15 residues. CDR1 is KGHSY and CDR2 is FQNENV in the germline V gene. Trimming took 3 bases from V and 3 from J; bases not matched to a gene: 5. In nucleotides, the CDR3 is TGTGCCAGCAGCCAGACGACAGGGTATGGAAACACCATATATTTT. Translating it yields CASSQTTGYGNTIYF.

CDR3: CAISANRMETQYF. The CDR3, as DNA: TGTGCCATCAGTGCTAACAGAATGGAGACCCAGTACTTC. V is TRBV10-3 and J is TRBJ2-5, with D uncertain. Germline values: CDR1 ENHRY, CDR2 SYGVKD. With 4 bases removed from V and 5 bases from J, the gap between germline ends came to 11 bases. The CDR3 consists of 13 residues.

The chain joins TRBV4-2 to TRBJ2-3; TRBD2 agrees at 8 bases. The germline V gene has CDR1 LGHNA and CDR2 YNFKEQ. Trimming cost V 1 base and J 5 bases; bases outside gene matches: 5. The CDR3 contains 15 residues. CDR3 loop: CASSQAGGQGDTQYF. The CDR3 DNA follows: TGTGCCAGCAGCCAAGCGGGGGGGCAGGGAGATACGCAGTATTTT.

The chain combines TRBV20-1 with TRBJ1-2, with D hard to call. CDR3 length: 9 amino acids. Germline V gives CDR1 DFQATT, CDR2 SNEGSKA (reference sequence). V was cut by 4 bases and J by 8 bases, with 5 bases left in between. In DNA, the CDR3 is TGCAGTGCTATGCGGGGCTACACCTTC. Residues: CSAMRGYTF.

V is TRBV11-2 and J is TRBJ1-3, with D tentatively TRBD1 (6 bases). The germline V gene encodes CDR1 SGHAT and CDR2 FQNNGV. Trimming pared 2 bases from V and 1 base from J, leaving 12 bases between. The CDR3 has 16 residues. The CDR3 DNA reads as TGTGCCAGCAGCTTATTCGGGGGGGCTTCTGGAAACACCATATATTTT. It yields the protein CASSLFGGASGNTIYF.

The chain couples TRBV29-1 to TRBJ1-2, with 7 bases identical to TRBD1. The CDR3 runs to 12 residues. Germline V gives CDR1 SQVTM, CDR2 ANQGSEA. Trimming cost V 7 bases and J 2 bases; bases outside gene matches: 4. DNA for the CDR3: TGCAGCGCACTGGGACAGAACTATGGCTACACCTTC. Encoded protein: CSALGQNYGYTF.

CDR3 protein: CASSPLQGYTEAFF. In DNA, the CDR3 is TGTGCCAGCAGCCCTCTACAGGGGTACACTGAAGCTTTCTTT. The chain carries TRBV7-9 and TRBJ1-1, with 7 nucleotides matching TRBD1. Germline CDR1 is SEHNR and CDR2 is FQNEAQ (reference sequence). V was pared by 5 bases and J by 3 bases, with 6 bases of the junction left unmatched. This CDR3 has 14 amino acids.

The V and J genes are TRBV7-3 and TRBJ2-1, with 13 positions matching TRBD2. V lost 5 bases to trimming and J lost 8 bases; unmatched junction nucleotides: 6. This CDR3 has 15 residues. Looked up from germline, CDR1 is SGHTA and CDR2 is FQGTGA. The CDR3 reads CASSPGLAGVDEQFF. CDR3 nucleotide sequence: TGTGCCAGCAGCCCAGGACTAGCGGGGGTGGATGAGCAGTTCTTC.

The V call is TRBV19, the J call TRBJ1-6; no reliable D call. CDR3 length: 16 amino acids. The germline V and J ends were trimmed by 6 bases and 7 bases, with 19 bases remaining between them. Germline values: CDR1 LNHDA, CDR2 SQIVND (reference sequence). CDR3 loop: CASSLQITTQNSPLHF. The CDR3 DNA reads TGTGCCAGTAGCTTACAGATTACCACACAGAATTCACCCCTCCACTTT. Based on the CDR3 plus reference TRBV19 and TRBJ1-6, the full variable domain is DGGITQSPKYLFRKEGQNVTLSCEQNLNHDAMYWYRQDPGQGLRLIYYSQIVNDFQKGDIAEGYSVSREKKESFPLTVTSAQKNPTAFYLCASSLQITTQNSPLHFGNGTRLTVT.